The text below deals with one T cell receptor (beta chain). In the original workflow: Amplifying reference gene primers gave estimates of nucleated cell counts. The repertoire was sequenced with immunoSEQ multiplex PCR; TCRdb's copy has only in-frame clones and lacks some. The V and J calls and the clone size are those of that table, but D and trimming were determined from the DNA. The sample yields tens of thousands of clones, around 68% seen once. The germline gives CDR1 SGHRS, CDR2 YFSETQ. This CDR3 is 16 amino acids long. The V gene end was trimmed by 4 bases and the J gene end by 6 bases; junction bases not matched to a gene: 12. This sample is part of a study of blood T cell repertoires in COVID-19. About the study: The United States, Italy and Spain supplied acute and convalescent COVID-19 samples. In each case, the material was cDNA or gDNA derived from T cells, B-cell-depleted T cells, or PBMCs.

The sequencing sample was made of peripheral blood. This TCR derives from a woman aged 70-85 years with acute or convalescent COVID-19. The chain carries TRBV5-1 and TRBJ1-4; 7 bases align to TRBD1. The CDR3 protein is CASSTGQAPWDEKLFF. In DNA form, the CDR3 reads TGCGCCAGCAGCACCGGACAGGCCCCCTGGGATGAAAAACTGTTTTTT.